The entry below gives a single T cell receptor (beta chain) sequence along with its context. Its antigen is as yet unknown. These data come from a study of radiotherapy plus CTLA-4 blockade in lung cancer. Some clones are missing from TCRdb's copy, which holds only in-frame ones; the method was immunoSEQ multiplex PCR. The repertoire consists of some 66,000 clones, with around 86% occurring once and the leading ten covering less than 5%. Chemo-refractory metastatic non-small-cell lung cancer patients underwent focal radiation alongside CTLA-4 blockade with ipilimumab. The CDR3 is 15 residues long. Germline values: CDR1 MGHRA, CDR2 YSYEKL. V was cut by 8 bases and J by 0 bases, with 16 bases left in between. Study results and limitations: In blood, early T cell clone dynamics reportedly predicted response best, together with interferon-beta.

The rearrangement joins TRBV4-1 to TRBJ1-1; D is ambiguous. The receptor was derived from a human donor with non-small cell lung cancer who had a partial response to radiotherapy plus ipilimumab. Sequences were derived from peripheral blood, sampled from a patient treated with radiotherapy plus ipilimumab. CDR3: CASSGGRFLNTEAFF. CDR3 in DNA: TGCGCCAGCTCCGGAGGGAGATTCCTGAACACTGAAGCTTTCTTT.